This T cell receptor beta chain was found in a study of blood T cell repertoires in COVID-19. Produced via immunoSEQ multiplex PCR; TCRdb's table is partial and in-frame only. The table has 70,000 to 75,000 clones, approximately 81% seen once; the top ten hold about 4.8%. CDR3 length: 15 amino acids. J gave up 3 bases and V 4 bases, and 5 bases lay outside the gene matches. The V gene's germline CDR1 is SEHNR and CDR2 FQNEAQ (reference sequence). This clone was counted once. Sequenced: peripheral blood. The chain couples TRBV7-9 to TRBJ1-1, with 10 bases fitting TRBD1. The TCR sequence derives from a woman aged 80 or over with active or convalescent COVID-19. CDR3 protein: CASSWRQGAYTEAFF. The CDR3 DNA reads TGTGCCAGCAGCTGGAGACAGGGGGCTTACACTGAAGCTTTCTTT.